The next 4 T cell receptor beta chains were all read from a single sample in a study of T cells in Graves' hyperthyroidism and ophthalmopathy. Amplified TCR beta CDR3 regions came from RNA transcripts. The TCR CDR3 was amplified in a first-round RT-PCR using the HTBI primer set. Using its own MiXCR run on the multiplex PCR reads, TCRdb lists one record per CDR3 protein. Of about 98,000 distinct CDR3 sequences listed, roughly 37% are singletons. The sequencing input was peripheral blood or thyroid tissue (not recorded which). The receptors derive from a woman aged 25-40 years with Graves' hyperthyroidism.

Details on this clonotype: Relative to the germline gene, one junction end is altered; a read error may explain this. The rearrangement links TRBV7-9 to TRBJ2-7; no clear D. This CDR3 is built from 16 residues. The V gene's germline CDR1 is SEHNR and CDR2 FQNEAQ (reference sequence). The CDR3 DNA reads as TGTGCCAGCAGCCCGCGACCCAGGACGGCTCCCTACAAGCAGTACTTC. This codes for CASSPRPRTAPYKQYF.

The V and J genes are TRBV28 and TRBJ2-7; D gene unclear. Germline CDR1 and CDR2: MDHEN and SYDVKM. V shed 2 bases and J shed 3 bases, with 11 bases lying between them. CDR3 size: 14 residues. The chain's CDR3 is CASSLSGYLYEQYF. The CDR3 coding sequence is TGTGCCAGCAGTTTAAGTGGCTATCTCTACGAGCAGTACTTC.

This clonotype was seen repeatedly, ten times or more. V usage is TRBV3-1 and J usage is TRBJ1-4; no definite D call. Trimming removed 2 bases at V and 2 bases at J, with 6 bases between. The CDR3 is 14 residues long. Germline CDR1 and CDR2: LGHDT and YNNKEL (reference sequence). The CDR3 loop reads CASSQQMTNEKLFF. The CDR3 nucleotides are TGTGCCAGCAGCCAACAGATGACTAATGAAAAACTGTTTTTT.

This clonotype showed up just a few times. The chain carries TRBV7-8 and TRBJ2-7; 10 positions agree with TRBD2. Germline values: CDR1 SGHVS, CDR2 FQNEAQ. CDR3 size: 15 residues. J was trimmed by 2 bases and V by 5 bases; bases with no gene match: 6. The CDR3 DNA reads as TGTGCCAGCAGCAGAACTAGCGGGACCCCCTACGAGCAGTACTTC. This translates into CASSRTSGTPYEQYF.